This T cell receptor (beta chain) is drawn from a study of blood T cell repertoires in COVID-19. About the research overall: Samples of COVID-19 (acute and convalescent) were obtained from the United States, Italy and Spain. PBMCs, B-cell-depleted T cells, or T cells were the source of the cDNA or gDNA that made up the material.

In the study's own analysis: For nucleated cells, counts were estimated from reference gene primer amplification. Libraries were prepared by immunoSEQ multiplex PCR; TCRdb keeps only in-frame clonotypes and omits some of them. V and J calls and clone size follow that table, whereas D and trimming were derived from the DNA. The data hold under 200,000 clones, with around 83% observed a single time. Losses at the gene ends were 4 bases for V and 6 bases for J; bases not matched to a gene: 5. This CDR3 contains 13 residues. Looked up from germline, CDR1 is LGHNA and CDR2 is YNFKEQ. Sequenced: peripheral blood. The chain is built from TRBV4-2 and TRBJ1-2; 7 nucleotides agree with TRBD1. The source is a man aged 40-49 years with acute or convalescent COVID-19. The CDR3 here is CASSLQGSDGYTF. CDR3 nucleotides: TGTGCCAGCAGCCTACAGGGGTCAGATGGCTACACCTTC.